A single sample is the source of the 8 T cell receptor beta chains below, sequenced in a study of blood T cell repertoires in COVID-19 (dated by TCRdb to 2020 to 2022). Receptor amplification or capture employed the immunoSEQ multiplex PCR assay. TCRdb took over this immuneACCESS table, retaining in-frame rearrangements with V and J assigned. Such tables are incomplete; in checked studies, under half of the missing clones stem from an unresolved V gene, and the remainder is unexplained. This sample lists 150,000 to 200,000 clones; less than 90% were detected once. About 7.1% of the sample is taken by the ten largest. Material: peripheral blood. These TCRs come from a woman aged 70 to 79 with COVID-19, enrolled during active disease.

This clone has more than one count but fewer than ten. The chain has TRBV5-4 and TRBJ2-2, with 15 bases lining up with TRBD2. The CDR3 extends over 17 amino acids. V shed 4 bases and J 5 bases; nucleotides not matched to a gene: 6. Germline assignment: CDR1 SGHNT and CDR2 YYREEE (reference sequence). The CDR3 DNA is TGTGCCAGCAGCCCAGGGACTAGCGGGAGGAGGACCGGGGAGCTGTTTTTT. Translating it yields CASSPGTSGRRTGELFF.

This rearrangement joins TRBV7-9 to TRBJ1-2; 9 bases agree with TRBD1. CDR1 is SEHNR, CDR2 FQNEAQ, per germline (reference sequence). CDR3 length equals 14 residues. V gave up 3 bases and J gave up 4 bases; unmatched junction bases: 3. CDR3 in amino acids: CASSFLTGGYGYTF. CDR3 bases: TGTGCCAGCAGCTTCTTGACAGGGGGCTATGGCTACACCTTC.

The table lists this clone with a few counts. The V and J genes are TRBV11-3 and TRBJ1-1, with a weak D call TRBD1 (6 bases). This CDR3 comprises 13 residues. Germline values: CDR1 SGHNT, CDR2 YENEEA. The V and J ends lost 4 bases and 7 bases respectively, with 13 bases between them. CDR3 sequence reads: CASSSRGRDEAFF. The DNA of the CDR3 is TGTGCCAGCAGCTCCAGGGGACGGGATGAAGCTTTCTTT.

V usage is TRBV5-1 and J usage is TRBJ2-5; 7 positions match TRBD2. After removal of 0 bases from V and 5 bases from J, the junction contained 13 bases not matched to a gene. CDR1 is SGHRS, CDR2 YFSETQ, per germline. The CDR3 is 17 residues long. DNA of the CDR3: TGCGCCAGCAGCTTGGGCCTATCGACGGGAGGTGGGGAGACCCAGTACTTC. Protein product: CASSLGLSTGGGETQYF. The full variable domain, rest sourced from reference TRBV5-1 and TRBJ2-5, is KAGVTQTPRYLIKTRGQQVTLSCSPISGHRSVSWYQQTPGQGLQFLFEYFSETQRNKGNFPGRFSGRQFSNSRSEMNVSTLELGDSALYLCASSLGLSTGGGETQYFGPGTRLLVL.

A note on this clone: One end of the junction fails to match germline, which may point to a read error. This rearrangement joins TRBV27 to TRBJ2-5, with 9 bases lining up with TRBD1. Germline CDR1 MNHEY, CDR2 SMNVEV (reference sequence). The CDR3 extends over 16 amino acids. The CDR3 DNA is TGCGCCAGCAGTTTATGGATGGGACAGGGAGGGGAGACCCAGTACTTC. The encoded protein is CASSLWMGQGGETQYF.

This clone showed up just once. V usage is TRBV9 and J usage is TRBJ2-7, with D perhaps TRBD2 (7 bases). The CDR3 loop spans 15 amino acids. CDR1 and CDR2 from the germline V gene are SGDLS and YYNGEE. Deletions cut 4 bases from V and 5 bases from J, with 19 bases between. The CDR3: CASSTTGGPLDEQYF. In DNA form, the CDR3 reads TGTGCCAGCAGCACTACCGGGGGGCCCCTGGACGAGCAGTACTTC.

The rearrangement uses TRBV5-6 and TRBJ1-2; 8 nucleotides match TRBD1. The CDR3 has 16 residues. Germline assignment: CDR1 SGHDT and CDR2 YYEEEE. Trimming took 3 bases from V and 4 from J; bases not matched to a gene: 11. CDR3 sequence reads: CASSSTGALPRYGYTF. The CDR3 nucleotides read TGTGCCAGCAGCTCGACAGGGGCGCTCCCCCGCTATGGCTACACCTTC.

The chain couples TRBV19 to TRBJ2-7; D is uncertain. The ends were cut back, 4 bases at V and 3 bases at J, with 4 bases in the middle. The CDR3 has 11 amino acids. Germline assignment: CDR1 LNHDA and CDR2 SQIVND (reference sequence). In DNA form, the CDR3 reads TGTGCCAGTAGTAGTCTCTACGAGCAGTACTTC. This codes for CASSSLYEQYF.